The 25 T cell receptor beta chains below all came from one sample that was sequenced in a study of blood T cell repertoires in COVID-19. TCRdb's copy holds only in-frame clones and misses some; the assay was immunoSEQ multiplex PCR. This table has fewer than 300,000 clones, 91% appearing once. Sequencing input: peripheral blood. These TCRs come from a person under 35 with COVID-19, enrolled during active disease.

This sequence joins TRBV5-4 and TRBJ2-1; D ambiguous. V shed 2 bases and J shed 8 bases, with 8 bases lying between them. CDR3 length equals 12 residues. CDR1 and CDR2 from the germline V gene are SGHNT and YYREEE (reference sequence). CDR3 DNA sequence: TGTGCCAGCAGCTTATCGGTAGATGAGCAGTTCTTC. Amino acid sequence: CASSLSVDEQFF.

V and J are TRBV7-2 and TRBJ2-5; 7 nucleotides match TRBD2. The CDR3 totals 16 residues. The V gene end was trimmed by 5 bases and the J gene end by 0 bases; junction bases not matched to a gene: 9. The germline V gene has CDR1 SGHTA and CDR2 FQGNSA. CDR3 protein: CASSPHGGRYQETQYF. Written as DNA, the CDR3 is TGTGCCAGCAGCCCCCACGGGGGGAGGTACCAAGAGACCCAGTACTTC.

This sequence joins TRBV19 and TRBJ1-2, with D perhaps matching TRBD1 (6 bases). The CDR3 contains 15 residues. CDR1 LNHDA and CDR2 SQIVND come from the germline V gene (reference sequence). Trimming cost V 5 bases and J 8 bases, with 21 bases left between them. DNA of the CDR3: TGTGCCAGTAGTGCCACAGGGACCACTCAGGGGGGCTACACCTTC. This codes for CASSATGTTQGGYTF.

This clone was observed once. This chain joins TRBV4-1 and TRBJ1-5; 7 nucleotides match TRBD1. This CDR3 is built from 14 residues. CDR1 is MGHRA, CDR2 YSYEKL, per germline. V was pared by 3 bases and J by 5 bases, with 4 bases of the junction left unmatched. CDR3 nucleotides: TGCGCCAGCAGCCAGGAAGGGGGCGATCAGCCCCAGCATTTT. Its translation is CASSQEGGDQPQHF.

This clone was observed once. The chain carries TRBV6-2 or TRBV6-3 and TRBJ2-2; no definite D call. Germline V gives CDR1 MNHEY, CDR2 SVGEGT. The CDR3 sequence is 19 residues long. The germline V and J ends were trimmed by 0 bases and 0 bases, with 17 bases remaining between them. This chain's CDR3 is CASSYSMSSFSSNTGELFF. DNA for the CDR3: TGTGCCAGCAGTTACTCGATGTCGTCATTCAGTTCGAACACCGGGGAGCTGTTTTTT.

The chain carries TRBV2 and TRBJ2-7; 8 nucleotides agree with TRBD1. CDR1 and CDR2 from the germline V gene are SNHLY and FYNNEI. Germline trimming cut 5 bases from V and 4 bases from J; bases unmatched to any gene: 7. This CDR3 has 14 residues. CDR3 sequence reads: CASSTGQGRYEQYF. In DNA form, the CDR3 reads TGTGCCAGCAGTACAGGACAGGGAAGATACGAGCAGTACTTC.

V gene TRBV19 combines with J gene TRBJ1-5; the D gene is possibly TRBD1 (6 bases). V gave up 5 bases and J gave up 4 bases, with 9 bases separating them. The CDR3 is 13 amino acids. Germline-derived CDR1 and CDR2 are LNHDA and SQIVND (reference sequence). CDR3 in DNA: TGTGCCAGTAGTCGGGACAAGAATCAGCCCCAGCATTTT. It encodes CASSRDKNQPQHF.

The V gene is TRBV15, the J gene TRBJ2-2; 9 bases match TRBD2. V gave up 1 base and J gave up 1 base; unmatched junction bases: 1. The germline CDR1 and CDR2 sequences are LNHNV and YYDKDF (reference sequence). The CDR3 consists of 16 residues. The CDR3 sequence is CATSRATSGNTGELFF. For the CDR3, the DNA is TGTGCCACCAGCAGAGCGACTAGCGGGAACACCGGGGAGCTGTTTTTT.

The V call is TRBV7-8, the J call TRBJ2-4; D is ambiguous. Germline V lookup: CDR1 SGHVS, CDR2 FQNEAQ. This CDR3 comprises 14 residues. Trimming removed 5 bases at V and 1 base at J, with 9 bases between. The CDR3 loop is CASSPGRAKNIQYF. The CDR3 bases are TGTGCCAGCAGCCCTGGCAGGGCCAAAAACATTCAGTACTTC.

The CDR3 bases are TGTGCCAGCAGTTACGGAGGGACAGGGTATTCTGAAGCTTTCTTT. Amino acid sequence: CASSYGGTGYSEAFF. The chain employs TRBV6-5 and TRBJ1-1; 9 bases are shared with TRBD1. This CDR3 has 15 residues. The V gene's germline CDR1 is MNHEY and CDR2 SVGAGI. The trim removed 2 bases at V and 6 bases at J, leaving 7 bases unmatched.

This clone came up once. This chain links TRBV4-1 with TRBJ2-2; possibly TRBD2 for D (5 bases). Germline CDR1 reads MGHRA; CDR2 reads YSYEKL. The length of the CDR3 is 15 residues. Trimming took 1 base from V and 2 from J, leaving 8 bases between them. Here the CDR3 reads CASSQGAGNTGELFF. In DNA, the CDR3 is TGCGCCAGCAGCCAAGGGGCGGGTAACACCGGGGAGCTGTTTTTT.

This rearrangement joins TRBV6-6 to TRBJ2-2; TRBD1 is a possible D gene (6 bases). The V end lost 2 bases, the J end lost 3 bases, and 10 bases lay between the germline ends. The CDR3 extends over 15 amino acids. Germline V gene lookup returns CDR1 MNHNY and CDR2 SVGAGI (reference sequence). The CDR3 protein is CASSYHRADTGELFF. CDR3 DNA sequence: TGTGCCAGCAGTTACCACAGGGCGGACACCGGGGAGCTGTTTTTT.

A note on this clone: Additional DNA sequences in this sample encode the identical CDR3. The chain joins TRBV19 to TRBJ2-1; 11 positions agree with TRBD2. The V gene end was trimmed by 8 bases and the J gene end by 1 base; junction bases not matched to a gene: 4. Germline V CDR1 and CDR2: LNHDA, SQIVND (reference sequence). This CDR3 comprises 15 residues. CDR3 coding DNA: TGTGCCAGTTCAACTAGCGGGGGTTCCTACAATGAGCAGTTCTTC. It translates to CASSTSGGSYNEQFF.

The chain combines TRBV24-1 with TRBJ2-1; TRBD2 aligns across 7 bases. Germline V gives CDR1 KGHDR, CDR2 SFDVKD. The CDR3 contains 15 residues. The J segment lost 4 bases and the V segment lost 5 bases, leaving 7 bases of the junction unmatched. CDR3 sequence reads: CATSATGGFYNEQFF. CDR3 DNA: TGTGCCACCAGTGCGACGGGAGGTTTTTACAATGAGCAGTTCTTC.

CDR3 sequence: CASSLDSFNYGYTF. CDR3 in DNA: TGTGCCAGCAGCTTAGATTCTTTTAACTATGGCTACACCTTC. The chain uses TRBV7-9 and TRBJ1-2; D gene unclear. Germline lookup yields CDR1 SEHNR and CDR2 FQNEAQ (reference sequence). V dropped 1 base and J dropped 1 base, with 7 bases sitting between them. The CDR3 covers 14 residues.

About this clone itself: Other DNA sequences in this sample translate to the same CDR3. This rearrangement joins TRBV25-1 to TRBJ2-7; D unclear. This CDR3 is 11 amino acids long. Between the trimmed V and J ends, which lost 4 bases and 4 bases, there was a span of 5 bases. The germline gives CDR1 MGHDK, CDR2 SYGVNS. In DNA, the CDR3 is TGTGCCAGCAGTGGTCTTTACGAGCAGTACTTC. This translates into CASSGLYEQYF.

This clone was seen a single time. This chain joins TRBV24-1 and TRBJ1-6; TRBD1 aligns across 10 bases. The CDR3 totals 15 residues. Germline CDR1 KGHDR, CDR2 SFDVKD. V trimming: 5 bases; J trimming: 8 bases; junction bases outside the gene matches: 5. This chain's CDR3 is CATSAAGTGDSPLHF. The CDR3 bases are TGTGCCACCAGTGCCGCCGGGACAGGGGATTCACCCCTCCACTTT.

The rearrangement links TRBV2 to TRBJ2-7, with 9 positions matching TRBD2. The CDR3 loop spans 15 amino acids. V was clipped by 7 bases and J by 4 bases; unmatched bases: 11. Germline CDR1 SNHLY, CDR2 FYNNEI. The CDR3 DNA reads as TGTGCCAGCACCGAAGGGGCTAGCGGGGTTTACGAGCAGTACTTC. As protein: CASTEGASGVYEQYF.

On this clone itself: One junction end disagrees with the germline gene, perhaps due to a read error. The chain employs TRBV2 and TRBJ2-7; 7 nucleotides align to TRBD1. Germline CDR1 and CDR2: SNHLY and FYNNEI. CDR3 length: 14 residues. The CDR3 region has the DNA TGTGCCAGCAGGGAAGACAGGGAGAGAGGAGAGCAGTACTTC. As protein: CASREDRERGEQYF.

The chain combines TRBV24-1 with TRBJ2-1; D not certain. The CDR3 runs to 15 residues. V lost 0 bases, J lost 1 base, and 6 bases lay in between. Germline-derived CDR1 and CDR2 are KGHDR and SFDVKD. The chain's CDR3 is CATSDLGSSYNEQFF. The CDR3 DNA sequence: TGTGCCACCAGTGATTTGGGCAGTTCCTACAATGAGCAGTTCTTC.

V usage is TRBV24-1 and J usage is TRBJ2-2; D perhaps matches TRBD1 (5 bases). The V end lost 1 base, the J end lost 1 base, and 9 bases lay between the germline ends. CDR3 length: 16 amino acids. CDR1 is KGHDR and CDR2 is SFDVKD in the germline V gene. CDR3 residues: CATSDLRTQNTGELFF. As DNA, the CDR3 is TGTGCCACCAGTGATTTAAGGACACAGAACACCGGGGAGCTGTTTTTT.

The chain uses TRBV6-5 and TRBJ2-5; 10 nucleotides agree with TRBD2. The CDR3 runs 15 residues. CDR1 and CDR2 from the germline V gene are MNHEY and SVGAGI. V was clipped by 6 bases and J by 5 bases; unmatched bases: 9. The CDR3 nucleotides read TGTGCCAGCAGCCGGAGCGGGAGGGGCTGGGAGACCCAGTACTTC. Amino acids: CASSRSGRGWETQYF.

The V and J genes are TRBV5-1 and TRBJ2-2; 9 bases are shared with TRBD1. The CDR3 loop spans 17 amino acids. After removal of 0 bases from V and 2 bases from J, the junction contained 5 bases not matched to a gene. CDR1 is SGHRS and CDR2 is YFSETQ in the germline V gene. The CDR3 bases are TGCGCCAGCAGCTTGGAGGACAGGGGAGCTAACACCGGGGAGCTGTTTTTT. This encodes CASSLEDRGANTGELFF.

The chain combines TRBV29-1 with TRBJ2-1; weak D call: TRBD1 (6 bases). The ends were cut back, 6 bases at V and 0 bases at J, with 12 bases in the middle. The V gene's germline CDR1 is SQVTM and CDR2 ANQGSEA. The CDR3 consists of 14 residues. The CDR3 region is CSVGDTGSYNEQFF. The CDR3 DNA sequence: TGCAGCGTAGGGGACACCGGCTCCTACAATGAGCAGTTCTTC.

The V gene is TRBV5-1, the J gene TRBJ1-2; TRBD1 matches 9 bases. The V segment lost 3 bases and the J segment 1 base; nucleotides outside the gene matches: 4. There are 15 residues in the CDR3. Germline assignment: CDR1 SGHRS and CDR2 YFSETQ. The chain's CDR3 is CASSSRDRVNYGYTF. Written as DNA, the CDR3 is TGCGCCAGCAGCTCCCGGGACAGGGTTAACTATGGCTACACCTTC.